This T cell receptor beta chain was sequenced in a study of blood T cell repertoires in COVID-19. Study details: The analysed material was cDNA or gDNA that came from T cells, B-cell-depleted T cells, or PBMCs.

The CDR3 is made up of 16 amino acids. After removal of 2 bases from V and 4 bases from J, the junction contained 11 bases not matched to a gene. Per germline, CDR1 SGHRS and CDR2 YFSETQ. Here immunoSEQ multiplex PCR was the method, and the copy in TCRdb shows in-frame clones only, minus some. The data show about 280,000 clones, 82% seen once. Exposed enrollees encountered a COVID-19 case at some point within 2 weeks before study entry. Sequencing was performed on PBMCs or T cells enriched from blood (not recorded which). V is TRBV5-1 and J is TRBJ1-1; 7 nucleotides agree with TRBD1. The origin of this receptor is a man aged 35 to 55 who had been exposed to COVID-19. This CDR3 reads CASSFGTRGLGTEAFF. The CDR3 DNA is TGCGCCAGCAGCTTCGGTACAAGGGGGCTGGGCACTGAAGCTTTCTTT.